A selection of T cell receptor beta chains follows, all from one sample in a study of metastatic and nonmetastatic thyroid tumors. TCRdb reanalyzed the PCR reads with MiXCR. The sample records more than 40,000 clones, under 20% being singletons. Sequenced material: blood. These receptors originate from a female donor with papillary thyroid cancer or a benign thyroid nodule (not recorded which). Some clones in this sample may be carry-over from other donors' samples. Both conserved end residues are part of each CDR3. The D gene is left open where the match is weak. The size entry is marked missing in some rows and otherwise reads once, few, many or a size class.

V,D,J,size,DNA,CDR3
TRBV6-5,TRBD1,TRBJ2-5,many,TGTGCCAGCAGTTACGGGACAGGGATTGGCGAGACCCAGTACTTC,CASSYGTGIGETQYF
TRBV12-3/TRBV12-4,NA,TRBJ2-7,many,TGTGCCAGCAGTGAGGGTTCCTACGAGCAGTACTTC,CASSEGSYEQYF
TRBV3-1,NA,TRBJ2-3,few,TGTGCCAGCAGCCGGGACTTAGTCGGGGTCGGTACGCAGTATTTT,CASSRDLVGVGTQYF
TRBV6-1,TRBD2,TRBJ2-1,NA,TGTGCCAGCAGTTCCGGGACTAGCAGAATCAATGAGCAGTTCTTC,CASSSGTSRINEQFF
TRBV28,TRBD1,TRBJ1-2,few,TGTGCCAGCAGTTTATACTACAGGGGGCGATCGGAAGGCTACACCTTC,CASSLYYRGRSEGYTF
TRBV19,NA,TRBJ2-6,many,TGTGCCAGTAGTATAGATGCAAGGCAGGGGGGACTGTATGGGGCCAACGTCCTGACTTTC,CASSIDARQGGLYGANVLTF
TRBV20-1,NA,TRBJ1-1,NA,TGCAGTGCTAGAGAGGGTGGGTCGGCTGAAGCTTTCTTT,CSAREGGSAEAFF
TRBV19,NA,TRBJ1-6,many,TGTGCCAGTAGTATCTTTTTCGACAGAACCTACTATAATTCACCCCTCCACTTT,CASSIFFDRTYYNSPLHF
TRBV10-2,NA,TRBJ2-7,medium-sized,TGCGCCAGCAGGGACAGATCCTACGAGCAGTACTTC,CASRDRSYEQYF
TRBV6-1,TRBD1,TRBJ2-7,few,TGTGCCAGCAGGAGACAGGGGGCGGACGGGCGGTACTTC,CASRRQGADGRYF
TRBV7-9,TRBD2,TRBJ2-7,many,TGTGCCAGCAGCTCTACCCTAGCGGGAGGGTACGAGCAGTACTTC,CASSSTLAGGYEQYF
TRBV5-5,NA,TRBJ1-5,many,TGTGCCAGCAGCTTTGATCCCAGGCAGCCCCAGCATTTT,CASSFDPRQPQHF
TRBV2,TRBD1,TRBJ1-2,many,TGTGCCAGCAGGCCGGGACAGCCGGGCAATTATGGCTACACCTTC,CASRPGQPGNYGYTF
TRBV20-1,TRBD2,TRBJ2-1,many,TGCAGTGCTAGATTCCGGGACTATCGCAATGAGCAGTTCTTC,CSARFRDYRNEQFF
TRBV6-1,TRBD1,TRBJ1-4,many,TGTGCCAGCAGGGGGACAGGGTATGAAAAACTGTTTTTT,CASRGTGYEKLFF
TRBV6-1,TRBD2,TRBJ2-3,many,TGTGCCAGCAGTGCCCTCGCGGGGGGAGATACGCAGTATTTT,CASSALAGGDTQYF
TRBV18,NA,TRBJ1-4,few,TGTGCCAGCTCACCCGAAAGACGGACACCTAATGAAAAACTGTTTTTT,CASSPERRTPNEKLFF
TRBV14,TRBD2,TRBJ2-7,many,TGTGCCAGCAGCCGAGACCTAATGACTAGCGGGGGGTACGAGCAGTACTTC,CASSRDLMTSGGYEQYF
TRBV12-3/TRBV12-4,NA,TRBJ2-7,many,TGTGCCAGCAGTTTCGGACGGAATCTCTACGAGCAGTACTTC,CASSFGRNLYEQYF
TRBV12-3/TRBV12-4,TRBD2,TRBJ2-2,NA,TGTGCCAGCAGTTTGAGTAGCGGGAAGACCGGGGATGTGATTTTT,CASSLSSGKTGDVIF
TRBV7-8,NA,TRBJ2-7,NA,TGTGCCAGCAGCTTAGCGCGGAGCTACGAGCAGTACTTC,CASSLARSYEQYF
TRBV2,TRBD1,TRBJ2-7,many,TGTGCCAGCAGGCCCCAATCCTCAGGGGGCTACGAGCAGTACTTC,CASRPQSSGGYEQYF
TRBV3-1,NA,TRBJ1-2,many,TGTGCCAGCAGCCTCGGGGCATCTAACTATGGCTACACCTTC,CASSLGASNYGYTF
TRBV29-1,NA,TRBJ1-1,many,TGCAGCGTCCGACAGGCGACCTCGGGGAACACTGAAGCTTTCTTT,CSVRQATSGNTEAFF
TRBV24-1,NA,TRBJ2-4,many,TGTGCCACCAGTCCAGGGGGGGGAAACATTCAGTACTTC,CATSPGGGNIQYF
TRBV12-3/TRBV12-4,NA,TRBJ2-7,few,TGTGCCAGCTCTACGGACACATCCCCAGTGCAGTACTTC,CASSTDTSPVQYF
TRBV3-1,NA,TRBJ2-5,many,TGTGCCAGCAGCCAAGACTTGGAGACCCAGTACTTC,CASSQDLETQYF
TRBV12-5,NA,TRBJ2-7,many,TGTGCTAGTGGTTTGTACGGGAGAGGCGACGAGCAGTACTTC,CASGLYGRGDEQYF
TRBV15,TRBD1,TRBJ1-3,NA,TGTGCCACCAGATCCAGAGGTGGACAGGGGGATTTCTCTGGAAACACCATATATTTT,CATRSRGGQGDFSGNTIYF
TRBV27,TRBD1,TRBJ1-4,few,TGTGCCAGCAGTTCACGGACAGGGATTCGGGCTAATGAAAAACTGTTTTTT,CASSSRTGIRANEKLFF
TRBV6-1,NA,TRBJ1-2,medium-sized,TGTGCCAGCAGTGAGGGACGGTCCTATGGCTACACCTTC,CASSEGRSYGYTF
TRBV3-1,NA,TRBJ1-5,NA,TGTGCCAGCAGCCAGGGAGCGGACCAGGAGCCCCAGCATTTT,CASSQGADQEPQHF
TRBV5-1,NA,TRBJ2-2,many,TGCGCCAGCAGCTTGGGTAGCAGCGGCACCGGGGAGCTGTTTTTT,CASSLGSSGTGELFF
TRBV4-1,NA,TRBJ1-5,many,TGCGCCAGCAGCCAAGTTCCCAGGGCGAGGGATCAGCCCCAGCATTTT,CASSQVPRARDQPQHF
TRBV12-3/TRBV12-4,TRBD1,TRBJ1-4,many,TGTGCCAGCAGCCCAACCCCTGGACAGGGTGTTGAAAAACTGTTTTTT,CASSPTPGQGVEKLFF
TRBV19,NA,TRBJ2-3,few,TGTGCCAGTAGTACAGGGGTGGGCGCAGATACGCAGTATTTT,CASSTGVGADTQYF
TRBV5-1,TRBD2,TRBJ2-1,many,TGCGCCAGCAGCCATTCAACTAGCGGGGCTTTCAATGAGCAGTTCTTC,CASSHSTSGAFNEQFF
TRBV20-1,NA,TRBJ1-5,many,TGCAGTGCTAGTATTCCGGGGGCGGGCAATCAGCCCCAGCATTTT,CSASIPGAGNQPQHF
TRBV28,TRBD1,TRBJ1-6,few,TGTGCCAGCGCAAATCCCGGGACAGGGAAGCACTCCTATAATTCACCCCTCCACTTT,CASANPGTGKHSYNSPLHF
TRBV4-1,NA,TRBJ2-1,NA,TGCGCCAGCAGCCTGGGTATGTACAATGAGCAGTTCTTC,CASSLGMYNEQFF
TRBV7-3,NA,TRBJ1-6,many,TGTGCCAGCAGCCAACAGGCGGGGGGGGATTCACCCCTCCACTTT,CASSQQAGGDSPLHF
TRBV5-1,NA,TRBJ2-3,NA,TGCGCCAGCAGCTTGGAACCGGGGACTAGCACAGATACGCAGTATTTT,CASSLEPGTSTDTQYF
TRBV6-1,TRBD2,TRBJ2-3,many,TGTGCCAGCAGTGAATATGGTAGCGGGAGCAGGGCAGATACGCAGTATTTT,CASSEYGSGSRADTQYF
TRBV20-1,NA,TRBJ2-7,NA,TGCAGTGCTAGAGATAGTAACAGGGAGAAAGAGCAGTACTTC,CSARDSNREKEQYF
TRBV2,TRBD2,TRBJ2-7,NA,TGTGCCAGCAGTGGGGCCGGGACTAGCGGGAGGGCGAGGTCCTACGAGCAGTACTTC,CASSGAGTSGRARSYEQYF
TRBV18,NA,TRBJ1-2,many,TGTGCCAGCTCACCCCAAGACCTGGAAGGAAGCTATGGCTACACCTTC,CASSPQDLEGSYGYTF
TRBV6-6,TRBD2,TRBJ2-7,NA,TGTGCCAGCAGTTACTCTCCGGGACTAGGTAACGAGCAGTACTTC,CASSYSPGLGNEQYF
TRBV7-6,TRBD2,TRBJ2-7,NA,TGTGCCAGCAGCTTGGCTAGCGGGAGCTCCTACGAGCAGTACTTC,CASSLASGSSYEQYF
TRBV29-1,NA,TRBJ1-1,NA,TGCAGCGTGCAATGGCAGGGAACTGAAGCTTTCTTC,CSVQWQGTEAFF
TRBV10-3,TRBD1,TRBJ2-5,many,TGTGCCATCAGTGACTCCGACAGGGTTGAGACCCAGTACTTC,CAISDSDRVETQYF
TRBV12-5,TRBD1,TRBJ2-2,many,TGTGCTAGTGATAGGGGGCCGGGGACCGGGGAGCTGTTTTTT,CASDRGPGTGELFF
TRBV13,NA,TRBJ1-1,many,TGTGCCAGCAGCTTCCGCATTAACACTGAAGCTTTCTTT,CASSFRINTEAFF